Below, 31 T cell receptor beta chains from the same sample are listed, as sequenced in a study of follicular helper T cells after annual influenza vaccination. Time point given: 2014-2015 season, 7 days after vaccination. Sequencing was performed with immunoSEQ multiplex PCR; in TCRdb, only in-frame clones are kept and a portion is missing. The table has more than 9,000 clones, 83% seen once. The material was CXCR5- memory CD4+ T cells sorted from blood, obtained 7 days after influenza vaccination. The receptors were gathered from an adult who received the influenza vaccine.

J is TRBJ1-2 and V is TRBV10-1, with 7 bases aligning to TRBD1. V trimming: 3 bases; J trimming: 6 bases; junction bases outside the gene matches: 7. This CDR3 has 14 amino acids. CDR1 WNHNN and CDR2 SYGVQD come from the germline V gene (reference sequence). CDR3 bases: TGCGCCAGCAGTGACGGGGACAGTTGCGATGGCTACACCTTC. This encodes CASSDGDSCDGYTF.

V gene TRBV4-3 combines with J gene TRBJ2-7, with D perhaps matching TRBD2 (5 bases). Trimming took 0 bases from V and 6 from J, leaving 18 bases between them. CDR3 length: 16 amino acids. In germline, CDR1 is LGHNA, CDR2 YSLEER. The CDR3 protein is CASSQDVPPVRGEQYF. The CDR3 region has the DNA TGCGCCAGCAGCCAAGATGTCCCCCCTGTTCGGGGCGAGCAGTACTTC.

The J gene is TRBJ1-3, the V gene TRBV7-2; D is unclear. The CDR3 consists of 14 residues. V lost 6 bases and J 2 bases, leaving 11 bases between the germline ends. Per germline, CDR1 SGHTA and CDR2 FQGNSA. The CDR3 protein is CASRYTTTGNTIYF. The CDR3 DNA is TGTGCCAGCAGATATACAACTACTGGAAACACCATATATTTT. The variable domain in full, completed from reference TRBV7-2 and TRBJ1-3, reads GAGVSQSPSNKVTEKGKDVELRCDPISGHTALYWYRQSLGQGLEFLIYFQGNSAPDKSGLPSDRFSAERTGGSVSTLTIQRTQQEDSAVYLCASRYTTTGNTIYFGEGSWLTVV.

The V and J genes are TRBV9 and TRBJ2-2; possibly TRBD1 for D (5 bases). CDR1 SGDLS and CDR2 YYNGEE come from the germline V gene. This CDR3 spans 14 amino acids. Trimming left V 0 bases short and J 3 bases short, with 6 bases between. The CDR3 DNA follows: TGTGCCAGCAGCGTAGGGGGCGACACCGGGGAGCTGTTTTTT. Its protein product is CASSVGGDTGELFF.

This clone was picked up one time. The V and J genes are TRBV5-4 and TRBJ2-7; D gene ambiguous. Trimming shortened V by 6 bases and J by 1 base, and 11 bases separated the two germline ends. Germline V gene sequence: CDR1 SGHNT, CDR2 YYREEE (reference sequence). This CDR3 has 13 amino acids. The CDR3 DNA reads TGTGCCAGCACCACTCCTACTTCCTACGAGCAGTACTTC. This sequence encodes CASTTPTSYEQYF.

This clone was picked up one time. This chain uses TRBV6-5 with TRBJ2-1, with a possible D match to TRBD1 (5 bases). This CDR3 is 16 amino acids long. Germline V gene data show CDR1 as MNHEY and CDR2 as SVGAGI. The V and J ends lost 4 bases and 6 bases respectively, with 19 bases between them. For the CDR3, the DNA is TGTGCCAGCAGTTTGAGAACAGGAATCAATGGCAATGAGCAGTTCTTC. Translating gives CASSLRTGINGNEQFF.

This clone was recorded once. The chain couples TRBV19 to TRBJ1-1, with D unresolved. Germline V gene lookup returns CDR1 LNHDA and CDR2 SQIVND (reference sequence). V was pared by 7 bases and J by 1 base, with 13 bases between. The CDR3 sequence is 14 residues long. CDR3 bases: TGTGCCAGTATTAGCTGGCACCAGAACACTGAAGCTTTCTTT. Translation: CASISWHQNTEAFF.

The chain recombines TRBV7-9 with TRBJ1-1; perhaps TRBD1 as D (6 bases). Between the trimmed V and J ends, which lost 2 bases and 11 bases, there was a span of 12 bases. The CDR3 has 12 amino acids. CDR1 and CDR2 (germline): SEHNR, FQNEAQ (reference sequence). The CDR3 reads CASSLSGVGAFF. Here the CDR3 DNA reads TGTGCCAGCAGCTTATCAGGGGTTGGGGCTTTCTTT.

The J gene is TRBJ2-3, the V gene TRBV7-2; D is possibly TRBD2 (6 bases). Trimming removed 1 base from V and 7 bases from J, with 12 bases in between. The CDR3 is made up of 14 amino acids. CDR1 and CDR2 (germline): SGHTA, FQGNSA. The CDR3 nucleotides read TGTGCCAGCAGCTTAGGGGCGGGGTCAAATACGCAGTATTTT. It is translated as CASSLGAGSNTQYF.

This chain connects TRBV19 to TRBJ1-2; no firm D call. The V end lost 4 bases, the J end lost 2 bases, and 8 bases lay between the germline ends. The CDR3 is made up of 13 amino acids. Germline loops: CDR1 LNHDA, CDR2 SQIVND (reference sequence). The CDR3 protein is CASSKKDNYGYTF. The DNA of the CDR3 is TGTGCCAGTAGTAAGAAAGACAACTATGGCTACACCTTC.

The V gene is TRBV6-1, the J gene TRBJ2-7; 9 nucleotides match TRBD2. Germline V gene sequence: CDR1 MNHNS, CDR2 SASEGT. V lost 6 bases to trimming and J lost 5 bases; unmatched junction nucleotides: 11. There are 15 residues in the CDR3. This chain's CDR3 is CASRLLAGGPHEQYF. In DNA, the CDR3 is TGTGCCAGCAGACTACTGGCGGGGGGGCCCCACGAGCAGTACTTC.

CDR3 nucleotides: TGTGCCAGCAGGGGAACAGGGGGCACTTACGAGCAGTACTTC. This gives the protein CASRGTGGTYEQYF. J is TRBJ2-7 and V is TRBV5-6; 9 nucleotides match TRBD1. V lost 5 bases, J lost 4 bases, and 7 bases stayed unmatched. Germline CDR1 reads SGHDT; CDR2 reads YYEEEE. CDR3 length: 14 amino acids.

Points on this clone: The junction and the germline gene differ at one end; a read error may be behind it. The J gene is TRBJ2-5, the V gene TRBV5-4, with a weak D call TRBD1 (6 bases). The CDR3 is 14 residues long. Germline assignment: CDR1 SGHNT and CDR2 YYREEE (reference sequence). The CDR3 bases are TGTGCCAGCAGTTTGGACAGCTACGAAGAGACCCAGTACTTC. This sequence encodes CASSLDSYEETQYF.

The rearrangement joins TRBV14 to TRBJ2-5; D ambiguous. Between the trimmed V and J ends, which lost 0 bases and 5 bases, there was a span of 7 bases. The CDR3 runs to 13 residues. CDR1 is SGHDN, CDR2 FVKESK, per germline. The CDR3 here is CASSQERRETQYF. The CDR3 DNA reads as TGTGCCAGCAGCCAAGAAAGGCGGGAGACCCAGTACTTC.

DNA of the CDR3: TGTGCCAGCAGCTCGCGCGGACAGGGGAACAATGAGCAGTTCTTC. Protein: CASSSRGQGNNEQFF. The chain uses TRBV7-2 and TRBJ2-1, with TRBD1 matching over 9 bases. This CDR3 has 15 residues. After removal of 4 bases from V and 5 bases from J, the junction contained 6 bases not matched to a gene. In germline, CDR1 is SGHTA, CDR2 FQGNSA.

This clone showed up just once. This chain links TRBV4-3 with TRBJ2-1; D remains unclear. The CDR3 extends over 16 amino acids. Germline V gene lookup returns CDR1 LGHNA and CDR2 YSLEER. V lost 0 bases and J 6 bases, leaving 15 bases between the germline ends. This chain's CDR3 is CASSQETQRGSNEQFF. For the CDR3, the DNA is TGCGCCAGCAGCCAAGAAACACAGCGAGGAAGCAATGAGCAGTTCTTC.

The rearrangement uses TRBV6-5 and TRBJ2-7, with TRBD1 matching 11 bases. CDR1 MNHEY and CDR2 SVGAGI come from the germline V gene. The CDR3 has 15 amino acids. The ends lost 2 bases at V and 4 bases at J; junction bases unmatched: 4. The CDR3 here is CASSYRTGGAYEQYF. DNA of the CDR3: TGTGCCAGCAGTTACCGGACAGGGGGCGCGTACGAGCAGTACTTC.

In its sample, this clone was seen a few times. CDR3 sequence (DNA): TGTGCCAGCAGCTTCGGGACAGGGAACTACGAGCAGTACTTC. Protein product: CASSFGTGNYEQYF. V gene TRBV7-6 combines with J gene TRBJ2-7; 9 bases are a match to TRBD1. V lost 3 bases, J lost 3 bases, and 3 bases stayed unmatched. CDR1 and CDR2 from the germline V gene are SGHVS and FNYEAQ. The length of the CDR3 is 14 residues.

This chain links TRBV27 with TRBJ2-1; TRBD1 matches 9 bases. Trimming at V came to 3 bases and at J to 7 bases, leaving 7 bases not matched to a gene. This CDR3 contains 15 residues. Germline V CDR1 and CDR2: MNHEY, SMNVEV (reference sequence). The CDR3 coding sequence is TGTGCCAGCAGTTTCGACAGGGGGGTCGGTAATGAGCAGTTCTTC. This gives the protein CASSFDRGVGNEQFF.

V usage is TRBV27 and J usage is TRBJ1-4; TRBD1 agrees at 11 bases. Germline V CDR1 and CDR2: MNHEY, SMNVEV (reference sequence). V was pared by 2 bases and J by 0 bases, with 11 bases of the junction left unmatched. This CDR3 contains 20 residues. CDR3 sequence: CASSLPTRTGGRSTNEKLFF. CDR3 in DNA: TGTGCCAGCAGTTTACCCACGAGGACAGGGGGCCGCTCAACTAATGAAAAACTGTTTTTT.

The gene calls are TRBV18 and TRBJ2-3; the D gene is possibly TRBD1 (6 bases). The CDR3 contains 14 residues. Germline lookup yields CDR1 KGHSH and CDR2 LQKENI. V shed 3 bases and J shed 4 bases, with 11 bases lying between them. The CDR3 loop reads CASSPRTEADTQYF. The CDR3 DNA follows: TGTGCCAGCTCACCCAGGACAGAAGCAGATACGCAGTATTTT. Looking up the rest from reference TRBV18 and TRBJ2-3 gives the full variable domain: NAGVMQNPRHLVRRRGQEARLRCSPMKGHSHVYWYRQLPEEGLKFMVYLQKENIIDESGMPKERFSAEFPKEGPSILRIQQVVRGDSAAYFCASSPRTEADTQYFGPGTRLTVL.

This clone appeared a single time. The J gene is TRBJ1-4, the V gene TRBV29-1; D is unclear. The V end was cut by 5 bases, the J end by 0 bases, with 7 bases between. CDR3 length: 13 residues. CDR1 and CDR2 (germline): SQVTM, ANQGSEA. The CDR3 is CSVTVATNEKLFF. CDR3 DNA sequence: TGCAGCGTTACGGTTGCAACTAATGAAAAACTGTTTTTT.

The rearrangement uses TRBV5-1 and TRBJ2-5; a possible D gene is TRBD2 (6 bases). CDR1 is SGHRS and CDR2 is YFSETQ in the germline V gene. The V and J ends lost 4 bases and 5 bases respectively, with 9 bases between them. The CDR3 contains 12 residues. The CDR3 spells CASSAGGETQYF. CDR3 DNA sequence: TGCGCCAGCAGCGCTGGGGGGGAGACCCAGTACTTC.

V gene TRBV7-9 combines with J gene TRBJ2-5; no definite D call. There are 14 residues in the CDR3. Germline V gives CDR1 SEHNR, CDR2 FQNEAQ (reference sequence). Trimming left V 1 base short and J 5 bases short, with 11 bases between. This chain's CDR3 is CASSLVTFSETQYF. The CDR3 coding sequence is TGTGCCAGCAGCTTAGTTACGTTTTCGGAGACCCAGTACTTC.

The rearrangement uses TRBV7-2 and TRBJ2-5; TRBD2 matches at 9 bases. The CDR3 has 14 residues. Germline loops: CDR1 SGHTA, CDR2 FQGNSA. The V segment lost 2 bases and the J segment 6 bases; nucleotides outside the gene matches: 4. The CDR3 region is CASSLSGGSQTQYF. The DNA of the CDR3 is TGTGCCAGCAGCTTAAGCGGGGGGAGCCAGACCCAGTACTTC. Full variable domain (rest looked up from reference TRBV7-2 and TRBJ2-5): GAGVSQSPSNKVTEKGKDVELRCDPISGHTALYWYRQSLGQGLEFLIYFQGNSAPDKSGLPSDRFSAERTGGSVSTLTIQRTQQEDSAVYLCASSLSGGSQTQYFGPGTRLLVL.

The chain joins TRBV7-3 to TRBJ2-3; possible D gene TRBD2, 5 bases. The ends were cut back, 2 bases at V and 5 bases at J, with 11 bases in the middle. Germline CDR1 is SGHTA and CDR2 is FQGTGA. The CDR3 loop spans 14 amino acids. The CDR3 region has the DNA TGTGCCAGCAGCTTAGAGGGCGTGGGAGATACGCAGTATTTT. Protein: CASSLEGVGDTQYF.

V is TRBV6-5 and J is TRBJ2-7, with 8 bases that match TRBD1. This CDR3 is built from 15 residues. Trimming took 7 bases from V and 0 from J; bases not matched to a gene: 8. CDR1 and CDR2 from the germline V gene are MNHEY and SVGAGI. The CDR3 loop is CASNHRQGSSYEQYF. CDR3 coding DNA: TGTGCCAGCAACCACCGACAGGGGAGCTCCTACGAGCAGTACTTC.

This clone was detected once. CDR3 in amino acids: CASSPSTEFEQYF. Here the CDR3 DNA reads TGTGCCAGCTCACCATCGACAGAATTCGAGCAGTACTTC. V is TRBV18 and J is TRBJ2-7; D possibly corresponds to TRBD1 (5 bases). The germline gives CDR1 KGHSH, CDR2 LQKENI. The CDR3 covers 13 residues. Trimming removed 2 bases from V and 6 bases from J, with 11 bases in between.

Comments on this clone: An end of the junction differs from the germline gene, which may be a read error. The V and J genes are TRBV6-6 and TRBJ1-3; the match to TRBD1 covers 8 bases. From germline, CDR1 is MNHNY and CDR2 SVGAGI (reference sequence). The CDR3 sequence is 12 residues long. Written as DNA, the CDR3 is TGTGCCGGCAGGGGGCTCGGAAACACCATATATTTT. As protein: CAGRGLGNTIYF.

The V gene is TRBV11-3, the J gene TRBJ2-3; D is tentatively TRBD1 or TRBD2 (6 bases each). The germline V gene has CDR1 SGHNT and CDR2 YENEEA. Trimming cost V 1 base and J 5 bases, with 19 bases left between them. The CDR3 runs to 17 residues. CDR3 DNA sequence: TGTGCCAGCAGCTTAGGGGTCTCGGGGGCCATTGGAGATACGCAGTATTTT. Residues: CASSLGVSGAIGDTQYF.

The chain recombines TRBV5-4 with TRBJ2-5; TRBD2 might be the D (6 bases). V lost 0 bases to trimming and J lost 5 bases, with 14 bases between them. This CDR3 contains 15 residues. Germline values: CDR1 SGHNT, CDR2 YYREEE (reference sequence). Here the CDR3 DNA reads TGTGCCAGCAGCTTGGGTAGCGGTGCGGGGGAGACCCAGTACTTC. Its translation is CASSLGSGAGETQYF.